The 2 T cell receptor beta chains given below trace back to one sample, sequenced in a study of blood T cell repertoires in COVID-19. Some clones are missing from TCRdb's copy, which holds only in-frame ones; the method was immunoSEQ multiplex PCR. The sample has 45,000 to 50,000 clones, 86% seen once. Sequencing was carried out using peripheral blood. These receptor sequences come from a woman older than 75 with COVID-19, enrolled during active disease.

This chain connects TRBV5-1 to TRBJ2-1, with D possibly being TRBD2 (6 bases). The CDR3 runs 18 residues. V was shortened by 4 bases and J by 0 bases, with 20 bases between the two germline ends. Germline-derived CDR1 and CDR2 are SGHRS and YFSETQ. This chain's CDR3 is CASSHRAASASSYNEQFF. CDR3 DNA: TGCGCCAGCAGCCATAGGGCGGCTAGCGCTAGCTCCTACAATGAGCAGTTCTTC.

This chain uses TRBV6-5 with TRBJ1-6, with unresolved D. CDR3 length equals 15 residues. Germline-derived CDR1 and CDR2 are MNHEY and SVGAGI. Trimming took off 6 bases at V and 7 bases at J, with 16 bases between the two ends. The CDR3 coding sequence is TGTGCCAGCAGGGGCCAGGAGGCTCCCAATTCACCCCTCCACTTT. The encoded protein is CASRGQEAPNSPLHF.